The 8 T cell receptor beta chains listed next were all sequenced from one sample in a study of neurological immune-mediated disorders. TCRdb analysed the 5' RACE reads with MiXCR anew, one entry per CDR3 protein. The sample contains around 130,000 distinct CDR3 sequences, roughly 3.2% of which appear only once. Sequenced material: PBMCs. Receptor source: a woman in her 30s with multiple sclerosis.

This clonotype was detected ten times or more. The chain carries TRBV5-1 and TRBJ1-5; TRBD1 aligns across 8 bases. This CDR3 region has 17 residues. The germline V gene has CDR1 SGHRS and CDR2 YFSETQ. Germline trimming cut 3 bases from V and 5 bases from J; bases unmatched to any gene: 13. The CDR3 region has the DNA TGCGCCAGCAGCTACCCCCCGGGCAGGGGGCCACATCAGCCCCAGCATTTT. It yields the protein CASSYPPGRGPHQPQHF.

Only a few counts were recorded for this clonotype. This chain links TRBV6-2 or TRBV6-3 with TRBJ2-1, with D possibly being TRBD2 (5 bases). Germline CDR1 and CDR2: MNHEY and SVGEGT. V lost 6 bases and J lost 2, with 14 bases in between. The CDR3 has 15 residues. The CDR3, as DNA: TGTGCCAGCAGCCGAGCTAGCAGAGCCTACAATGAGCAGTTCTTC. Translation gives CASSRASRAYNEQFF.

This clonotype was recorded a few times. Here the CDR3 DNA reads TGTGCCAGCTCACCGGCGGACAGGGGAGAACAGCCCCAGCATTTT. Amino acids: CASSPADRGEQPQHF. The chain combines TRBV18 with TRBJ1-5, with 9 bases that match TRBD1. Trimming at V came to 3 bases and at J to 7 bases, leaving 7 bases not matched to a gene. Germline V gives CDR1 KGHSH, CDR2 LQKENI. This CDR3 region has 15 residues.

This rearrangement joins TRBV6-2 or TRBV6-3 to TRBJ2-6; D possibly corresponds to TRBD1 (5 bases). The V gene's germline CDR1 is MNHEY and CDR2 SVGEGT. V was cut by 1 base and J by 4 bases, with 14 bases left in between. The CDR3 has 17 amino acids. In DNA, the CDR3 is TGTGCCAGCAGTTACTGGGGCAGAGAAGCGGGGGCCAACGTCCTGACTTTC. It translates to CASSYWGREAGANVLTF.

This clonotype has a count of ten or more. The CDR3 coding sequence is TGTGCCAGCAGTGGGACCGGGACCCCGGCGGAAGATACGCAGTATTTT. Its translation: CASSGTGTPAEDTQYF. V gene TRBV25-1 combines with J gene TRBJ2-3; D assignment may be TRBD1 or TRBD2 (5 bases each). The CDR3 contains 16 residues. Germline assignment: CDR1 MGHDK and CDR2 SYGVNS. Deletions cut 4 bases from V and 5 bases from J, with 19 bases between.

This clonotype has at least ten counts. J is TRBJ2-7 and V is TRBV5-6; D remains unclear. Per the germline V gene, CDR1 is SGHDT and CDR2 is YYEEEE. This CDR3 has 13 residues. Trimming took 0 bases from V and 4 from J, leaving 8 bases between them. The CDR3 DNA sequence: TGTGCCAGCAGCTTGGACACTAAGTACGAGCAGTACTTC. Translating it yields CASSLDTKYEQYF.

This clonotype showed up just a few times. The chain links TRBV7-8 to TRBJ2-2, with TRBD1 matching 7 bases. The germline V gene has CDR1 SGHVS and CDR2 FQNEAQ. Losses at the gene ends were 4 bases for V and 14 bases for J; bases not matched to a gene: 10. The CDR3 runs to 13 residues. This chain's CDR3 is CASSSPFLGGLFF. CDR3 nucleotides: TGTGCCAGCAGCTCTCCTTTTTTAGGGGGCCTGTTTTTT.

In its sample, this clonotype was seen many times. The rearrangement uses TRBV4-3 and TRBJ1-1, with D maybe TRBD1 (5 bases). The CDR3 totals 13 residues. The V gene lost 0 bases and the J gene lost 11 bases, with 13 bases spanning the gap. Germline V gives CDR1 LGHNA, CDR2 YSLEER. The CDR3 reads CASSQDRALSAFF. The DNA for the CDR3 is TGCGCCAGCAGCCAAGACAGGGCCCTATCGGCTTTCTTT.